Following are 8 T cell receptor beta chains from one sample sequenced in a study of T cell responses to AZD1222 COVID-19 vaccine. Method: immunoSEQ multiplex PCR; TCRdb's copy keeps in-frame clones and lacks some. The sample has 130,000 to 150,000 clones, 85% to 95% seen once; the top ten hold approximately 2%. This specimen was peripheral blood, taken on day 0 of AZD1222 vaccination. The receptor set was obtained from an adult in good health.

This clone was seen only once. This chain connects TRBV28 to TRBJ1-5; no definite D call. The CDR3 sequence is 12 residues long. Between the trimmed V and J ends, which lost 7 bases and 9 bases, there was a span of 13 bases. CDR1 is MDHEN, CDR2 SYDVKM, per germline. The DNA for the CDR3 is TGTGCCAGCACCGAAAGAGGGCGGCCCCAGCATTTT. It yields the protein CASTERGRPQHF. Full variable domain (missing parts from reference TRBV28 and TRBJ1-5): DVKVTQSSRYLVKRTGEKVFLECVQDMDHENMFWYRQDPGLGLRLIYFSYDVKMKEKGDIPEGYSVSREKKERFSLILESASTNQTSMYLCASTERGRPQHFGDGTRLSIL.

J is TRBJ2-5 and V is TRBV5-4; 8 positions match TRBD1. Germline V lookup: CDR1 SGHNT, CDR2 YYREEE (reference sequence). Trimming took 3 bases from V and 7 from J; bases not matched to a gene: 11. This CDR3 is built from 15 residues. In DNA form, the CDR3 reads TGTGCCAGCAGCTCGGGGACAGGAGGCGGAGGGACCCAGTACTTC. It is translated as CASSSGTGGGGTQYF.

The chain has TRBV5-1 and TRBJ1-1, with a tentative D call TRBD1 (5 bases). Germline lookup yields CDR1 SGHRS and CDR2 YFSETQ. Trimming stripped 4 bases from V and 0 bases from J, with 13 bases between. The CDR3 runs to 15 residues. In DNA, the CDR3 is TGCGCCAGCAGCGAACAGGCACACATGAACACTGAAGCTTTCTTT. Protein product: CASSEQAHMNTEAFF.

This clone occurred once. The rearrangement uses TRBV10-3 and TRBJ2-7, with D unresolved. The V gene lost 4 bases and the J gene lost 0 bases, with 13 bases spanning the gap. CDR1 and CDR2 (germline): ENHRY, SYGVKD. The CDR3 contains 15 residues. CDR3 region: CAISGAAASSYEQYF. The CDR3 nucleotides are TGTGCCATCAGTGGGGCCGCAGCGAGCTCCTACGAGCAGTACTTC.

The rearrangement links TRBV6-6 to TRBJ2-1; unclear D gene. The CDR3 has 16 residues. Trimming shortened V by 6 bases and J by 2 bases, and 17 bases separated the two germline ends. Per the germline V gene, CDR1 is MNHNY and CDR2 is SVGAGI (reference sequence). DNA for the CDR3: TGTGCCAGCAGGGACCAGGCTACCAGGACCTACAATGAGCAGTTCTTC. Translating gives CASRDQATRTYNEQFF.

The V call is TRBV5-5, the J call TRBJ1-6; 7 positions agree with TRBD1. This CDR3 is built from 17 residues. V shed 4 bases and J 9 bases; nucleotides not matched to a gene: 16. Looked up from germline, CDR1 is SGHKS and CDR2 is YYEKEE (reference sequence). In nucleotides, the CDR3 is TGTGCCAGCAGCCGGAGCCAGGGGGGGTCTTCAGGTTCACCCCTCCACTTT. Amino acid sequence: CASSRSQGGSSGSPLHF. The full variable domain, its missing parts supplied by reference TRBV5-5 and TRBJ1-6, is DAGVTQSPTHLIKTRGQQVTLRCSPISGHKSVSWYQQVLGQGPQFIFQYYEKEERGRGNFPDRFSARQFPNYSSELNVNALLLGDSALYLCASSRSQGGSSGSPLHFGNGTRLTVT.

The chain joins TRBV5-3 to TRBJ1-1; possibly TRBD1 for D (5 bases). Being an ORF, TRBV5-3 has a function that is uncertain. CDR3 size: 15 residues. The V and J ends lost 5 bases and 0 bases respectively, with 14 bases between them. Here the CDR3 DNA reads TGTGCCAGAAGTCTTGGCGGGGGATTGAACACTGAAGCTTTCTTT. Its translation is CARSLGGGLNTEAFF.

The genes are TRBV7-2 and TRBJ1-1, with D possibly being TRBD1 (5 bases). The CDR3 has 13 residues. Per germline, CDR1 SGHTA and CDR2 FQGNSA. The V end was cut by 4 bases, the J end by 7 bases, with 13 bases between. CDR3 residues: CASSSGMAVEAFF. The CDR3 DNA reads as TGTGCCAGCAGCTCAGGGATGGCGGTTGAAGCTTTCTTT.